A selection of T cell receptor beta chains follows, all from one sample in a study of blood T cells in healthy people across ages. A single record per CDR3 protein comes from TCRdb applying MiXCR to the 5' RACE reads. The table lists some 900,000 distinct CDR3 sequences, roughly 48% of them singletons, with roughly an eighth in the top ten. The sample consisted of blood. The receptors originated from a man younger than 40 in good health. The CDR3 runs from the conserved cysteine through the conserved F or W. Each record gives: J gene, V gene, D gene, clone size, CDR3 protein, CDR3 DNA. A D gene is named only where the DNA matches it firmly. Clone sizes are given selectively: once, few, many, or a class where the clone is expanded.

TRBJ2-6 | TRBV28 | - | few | CASSPIDTAGANVLTF | TGTGCCAGCAGTCCTATCGACACCGCTGGGGCCAACGTCCTGACTTTC
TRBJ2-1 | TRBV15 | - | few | CATSRDRQYNEQFF | TGTGCCACCAGCAGAGATCGGCAATACAATGAGCAGTTCTTC
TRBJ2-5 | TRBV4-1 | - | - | CASSRTEDRQETQYF | TGCGCCAGCAGCCGCACCGAGGACAGACAAGAGACCCAGTACTTC
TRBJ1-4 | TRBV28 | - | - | CASSLLQGGGGEKLFF | TGTGCCAGCAGTTTGTTACAGGGTGGAGGTGGGGAAAAACTGTTTTTT
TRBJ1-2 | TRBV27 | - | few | CASSLSAGGYGYTF | TGTGCCAGCAGTTTATCGGCAGGAGGCTATGGCTACACCTTC
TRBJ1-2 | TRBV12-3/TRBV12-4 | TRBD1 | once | CASRKQGNCGYTF | TGTGCCAGCAGAAAACAGGGGAACTGTGGCTACACCTTC
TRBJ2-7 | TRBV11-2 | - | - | CASSLDDATVATDEQYF | TGTGCCAGCAGCTTAGATGATGCGACGGTTGCTACCGACGAGCAGTACTTC
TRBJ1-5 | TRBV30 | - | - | CAWRGPGYNQPQHF | TGTGCCTGGAGGGGTCCAGGGTATAATCAGCCCCAGCATTTT
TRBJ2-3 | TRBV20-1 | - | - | CSAPLPGTTTDTQYF | TGCAGTGCGCCGCTTCCCGGGACGACCACAGATACGCAGTATTTT
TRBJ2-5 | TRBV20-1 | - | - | CSARSGGAFQETQYF | TGCAGTGCTAGATCCGGGGGCGCCTTTCAGGAGACCCAGTACTTC
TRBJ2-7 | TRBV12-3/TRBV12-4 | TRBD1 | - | CASSRDRTSYEQYF | TGTGCCAGCAGCCGGGACAGGACCTCCTACGAGCAGTACTTC
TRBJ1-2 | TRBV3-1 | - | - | CASSQEVGPYGYTF | TGTGCCAGCAGCCAAGAGGTGGGACCCTATGGCTACACCTTC
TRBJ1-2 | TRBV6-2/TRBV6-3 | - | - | CASSPNRGIYGYTF | TGTGCCAGCAGTCCCAATAGGGGGATCTACGGCTACACCTTC
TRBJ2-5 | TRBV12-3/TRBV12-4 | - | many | CASSPRGERTQYF | TGTGCCAGCAGTCCTAGGGGGGAGAGGACCCAGTACTTC
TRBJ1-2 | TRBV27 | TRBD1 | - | CTSSLGFRQGINYGYTF | TGTACCAGCAGTTTGGGGTTTAGACAGGGGATTAACTATGGCTACACCTTC
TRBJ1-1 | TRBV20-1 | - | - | CSAPGRNTEAFF | TGCAGTGCACCGGGCCGGAACACTGAAGCTTTCTTT
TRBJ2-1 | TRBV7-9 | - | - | CASSSQNEQFF | TGTGCCAGCAGCTCCCAGAATGAGCAGTTCTTC
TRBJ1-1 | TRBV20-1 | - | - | CSAREATGKNTEAFF | TGCAGTGCTAGAGAGGCAACAGGCAAGAACACTGAAGCTTTCTTT
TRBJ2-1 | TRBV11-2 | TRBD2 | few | CASSLEVRGGSFF | TGTGCCAGCAGCTTAGAGGTTCGGGGGGGCTCGTTCTTC
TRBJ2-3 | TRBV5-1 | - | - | CASSLGPGSRTDTQYF | TGCGCCAGCAGTTTAGGCCCGGGATCCCGCACAGATACGCAGTATTTT
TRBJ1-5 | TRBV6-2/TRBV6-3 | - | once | CASSYSGRGLCQPQHF | TGTGCCAGCAGTTATTCTGGCAGGGGCTTATGCCAGCCCCAGCATTTT
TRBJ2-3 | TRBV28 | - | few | CASSFGALDTQYF | TGTGCCAGCAGTTTTGGGGCCTTAGATACGCAGTATTTT
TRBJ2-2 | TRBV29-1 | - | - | CSVEDTGTGELFF | TGCAGCGTTGAAGATACAGGGACCGGGGAGCTGTTTTTT
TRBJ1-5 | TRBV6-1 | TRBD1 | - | CASSATQGTGRNQPQHF | TGTGCCAGCAGTGCCACACAGGGGACTGGGCGCAATCAGCCCCAGCATTTT
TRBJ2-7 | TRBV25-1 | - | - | CGAGSYEQYF | TGTGGGGCAGGGTCGTACGAGCAGTACTTC
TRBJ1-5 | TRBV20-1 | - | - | CSAREWEGQPQHF | TGCAGTGCTAGAGAGTGGGAAGGCCAGCCCCAGCATTTT
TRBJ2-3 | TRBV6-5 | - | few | CASAGAYTQYF | TGTGCCAGTGCGGGGGCCTATACGCAGTATTTT
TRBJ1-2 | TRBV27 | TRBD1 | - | CASSPTGPSYGYTF | TGTGCCAGCAGCCCGACAGGGCCCTCCTATGGCTACACCTTC
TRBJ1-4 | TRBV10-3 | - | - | CAISEGVFNEKLFF | TGTGCCATCAGTGAAGGGGTCTTTAATGAAAAACTGTTTTTT
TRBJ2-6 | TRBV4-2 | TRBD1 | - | CASSTRQGANSGANVLTF | TGTGCCAGCAGCACTCGACAGGGGGCGAACTCTGGGGCCAACGTCCTGACTTTC